Below, 17 T cell receptor beta chains from the same sample are listed, as sequenced in a study of T-cell memory formation after mild COVID-19. MiXCR, run by TCRdb on the 5' RACE reads, gives a single entry per CDR3 protein. The sample yields about 210,000 distinct CDR3 sequences, over 9.5% seen once. Sequenced material: PBMCs or a T cell subset sorted from them (not recorded which). Receptor source: a man aged 18 to 30 who had mild COVID-19 (a few samples of this study predate the infection). Cell type and time point are not known.

A few counts support this clonotype. The chain combines TRBV24-1 with TRBJ1-1; maybe TRBD1 (6 bases). Germline V gene data show CDR1 as KGHDR and CDR2 as SFDVKD. Between the trimmed V and J ends, which lost 5 bases and 10 bases, there was a span of 13 bases. The CDR3 has 12 amino acids. As DNA, the CDR3 is TGTGCCACCAGTGGATCCGGGGGCACAGCTTTCTTT. Translating gives CATSGSGGTAFF.

This clonotype was found a few times. The chain joins TRBV7-2 to TRBJ1-2, with 9 bases fitting TRBD1. The germline gives CDR1 SGHTA, CDR2 FQGNSA. Trimming at V came to 0 bases and at J to 7 bases, leaving 12 bases not matched to a gene. CDR3 length: 17 residues. The CDR3 DNA sequence: TGTGCCAGCAGCTTAGCGCTGACTGGACAGGGGTTTCGTGGCTACACCTTC. The encoded protein is CASSLALTGQGFRGYTF.

This clonotype was detected many times. The V call is TRBV7-3, the J call TRBJ2-7; D ambiguous. In germline, CDR1 is SGHTA, CDR2 FQGTGA. V gave up 1 base and J gave up 3 bases, with 13 bases separating them. This CDR3 contains 15 residues. CDR3 loop: CASSLNPAHYYEQYF. Written as DNA, the CDR3 is TGTGCCAGCAGCTTAAACCCAGCCCACTACTACGAGCAGTACTTC.

This clonotype was picked up a small number of times. J is TRBJ2-6 and V is TRBV5-6; D remains unclear. The CDR3 runs to 14 residues. The V gene's germline CDR1 is SGHDT and CDR2 YYEEEE. V was cut by 3 bases and J by 1 base, with 5 bases left in between. The CDR3 nucleotides read TGTGCCAGCAGCTCGGTTTCTGGGGCCAACGTCCTGACTTTC. Translated: CASSSVSGANVLTF.

This chain uses TRBV9 with TRBJ2-3; perhaps TRBD2 as D (7 bases). This CDR3 has 15 amino acids. V lost 4 bases and J lost 6, with 18 bases in between. Germline CDR1 reads SGDLS; CDR2 reads YYNGEE. The CDR3 bases are TGTGCCAGCAGCCCTACGGGGGGCCCATTGGATACGCAGTATTTT. It translates to CASSPTGGPLDTQYF. Together with reference TRBV9 and TRBJ2-3, the CDR3 gives the full variable domain: DSGVTQTPKHLITATGQRVTLRCSPRSGDLSVYWYQQSLDQGLQFLIQYYNGEERAKGNILERFSAQQFPDLHSELNLSSLELGDSALYFCASSPTGGPLDTQYFGPGTRLTVL.

The sample holds a few counts of this clonotype. V usage is TRBV4-2 and J usage is TRBJ2-3, with D possibly being TRBD2 (6 bases). V gave up 4 bases and J gave up 5 bases, with 10 bases separating them. Germline CDR1 LGHNA, CDR2 YNFKEQ. This CDR3 has 13 residues. The CDR3 DNA reads TGTGCCAGCAGCCCTCAGGAGGGAGATACGCAGTATTTT. It translates to CASSPQEGDTQYF.

This clonotype was observed a handful of times. J is TRBJ1-1 and V is TRBV5-1; 9 nucleotides line up with TRBD1. The V and J ends lost 3 bases and 4 bases, in that order; junction bases with no gene match: 10. The length of the CDR3 is 16 residues. The V gene's germline CDR1 is SGHRS and CDR2 YFSETQ. CDR3 nucleotides: TGCGCCAGCAGCTCCAAGATGGGACAGGGCGTCACTGAAGCTTTCTTT. Its protein is CASSSKMGQGVTEAFF.

This clonotype was detected a few times. The chain links TRBV3-1 to TRBJ1-4; the D gene is possibly TRBD1 (5 bases). The CDR3 is 14 amino acids. Germline V gives CDR1 LGHDT, CDR2 YNNKEL (reference sequence). V was cut by 6 bases and J by 5 bases, with 13 bases left in between. DNA of the CDR3: TGTGCCAGCAGTCCTCGGGACGGGAATGAAAAACTGTTTTTT. This translates into CASSPRDGNEKLFF. The variable domain in full, completed from reference TRBV3-1 and TRBJ1-4, reads DTAVSQTPKYLVTQMGNDKSIKCEQNLGHDTMYWYKQDSKKFLKIMFSYNNKELIINETVPNRFSPKSPDKAHLNLHINSLELGDSAVYFCASSPRDGNEKLFFGSGTQLSVL.

The CDR3 region has the DNA TGTGCCAGCAGCCGAAGGAACACTGAAGCTTTCTTT. This codes for CASSRRNTEAFF. The chain has TRBV12-3 or TRBV12-4 and TRBJ1-1; D remains unclear. The CDR3 contains 12 residues. Trimming shortened V by 6 bases and J by 1 base, and 6 bases separated the two germline ends.

The chain is built from TRBV5-4 and TRBJ1-1, with D hard to call. Germline CDR1 SGHNT, CDR2 YYREEE (reference sequence). Trimming took 6 bases from V and 0 from J, leaving 12 bases between them. The CDR3 covers 14 residues. The CDR3 here is CASMLDWMNTEAFF. The CDR3 coding sequence is TGTGCCAGCATGCTGGACTGGATGAACACTGAAGCTTTCTTT.

V gene TRBV20-1 combines with J gene TRBJ1-4; possibly TRBD1 for D (6 bases). Germline V CDR1 and CDR2: DFQATT, SNEGSKA (reference sequence). V was pared by 4 bases and J by 3 bases, with 12 bases between. The CDR3 loop spans 14 amino acids. CDR3 sequence: CSAIEGGANEKLFF. DNA of the CDR3: TGCAGTGCTATAGAGGGGGGGGCTAATGAAAAACTGTTTTTT.

This clonotype has a handful of counts. This rearrangement joins TRBV18 to TRBJ2-2; D unclear. The CDR3 contains 18 residues. With 5 bases removed from V and 1 base from J, the gap between germline ends came to 20 bases. CDR1 is KGHSH and CDR2 is LQKENI in the germline V gene. Here the CDR3 DNA reads TGTGCCAGCTCATCAATGCGGAACGGCGAAGTGAACACCGGGGAGCTGTTTTTT. Its protein product is CASSSMRNGEVNTGELFF.

This clonotype was picked up a small number of times. The chain uses TRBV24-1 and TRBJ2-5, with D maybe TRBD2 (7 bases). In germline, CDR1 is KGHDR, CDR2 SFDVKD. CDR3 size: 18 residues. The V end lost 4 bases, the J end lost 2 bases, and 22 bases lay between the germline ends. The CDR3: CATSDPVLAGDTQETQYF. CDR3 bases: TGTGCCACCAGTGACCCCGTTCTTGCGGGGGACACTCAAGAGACCCAGTACTTC.

This clonotype came up a few times. The chain carries TRBV28 and TRBJ2-7, with D perhaps TRBD1 (6 bases). The length of the CDR3 is 15 residues. Trimming cost V 5 bases and J 2 bases, with 16 bases left between them. Germline-derived CDR1 and CDR2 are MDHEN and SYDVKM. Here the CDR3 DNA reads TGTGCCAGCAGTCTACCCCCAGGGGCCCCCTACGAGCAGTACGTC. Its translation: CASSLPPGAPYEQYV.

In its sample, this clonotype was seen a few times. This chain uses TRBV20-1 with TRBJ2-1; D is undetermined. V lost 5 bases and J lost 9, with 5 bases in between. This CDR3 contains 9 residues. Germline V gene sequence: CDR1 DFQATT, CDR2 SNEGSKA (reference sequence). Here the CDR3 reads CSAVVEQFF. DNA for the CDR3: TGCAGTGCTGTTGTTGAGCAGTTCTTC.

The table lists this clonotype with a few counts. The chain carries TRBV9 and TRBJ2-7, with 8 bases that match TRBD2. CDR1 and CDR2 (germline): SGDLS, YYNGEE. With V trimmed by 0 bases and J by 9 bases, 8 bases remained unmatched. The CDR3 contains 14 residues. The CDR3 region has the DNA TGTGCCAGCAGCGTAGATTCTGCGGGGGGTTTGCAGTACTTC. This gives the protein CASSVDSAGGLQYF.

This sequence joins TRBV5-6 and TRBJ2-3, with TRBD1 as a possible D gene (6 bases). Germline V gene data show CDR1 as SGHDT and CDR2 as YYEEEE. The germline V and J ends were trimmed by 2 bases and 4 bases, with 8 bases remaining between them. This CDR3 comprises 13 residues. This CDR3 is CASSLRQADTQYF. The CDR3 coding sequence is TGTGCCAGCAGCTTAAGACAGGCAGATACGCAGTATTTT.